These T cell receptor beta chains were read from a single sample in a study of early T cells in non-severe SARS-CoV-2 infection. TCRdb independently ran MiXCR on the 5' RACE reads; one entry per CDR3 protein. The sample has around 89,000 distinct CDR3 sequences; about 15% are singletons. The sample comprised whole blood. The receptor set was obtained from an adult who was a healthcare worker with PCR-confirmed SARS-CoV-2 infection or an uninfected control (not recorded which). The CDR3 runs from the conserved cysteine through the conserved F or W. A D gene is named only where the DNA matches it firmly. The size entry is marked missing in some rows and otherwise reads once, few, many or a size class.

CDR3,DNA,J,D,V,size
CASSVSFGLAGEDTQYF,TGCGCCAGCAGCGTCTCATTCGGACTAGCGGGGGAAGATACGCAGTATTTT,TRBJ2-3,TRBD2,TRBV5-1,.
CASTLRLAETQYF,TGTGCCAGCACCCTTAGACTAGCCGAGACCCAGTACTTC,TRBJ2-5,TRBD2,TRBV6-6,few
CASSQGSRQGRGPETQYF,TGTGCCAGCAGCCAAGGGTCCAGGCAGGGGCGGGGGCCCGAGACCCAGTACTTC,TRBJ2-5,.,TRBV3-1,.
CSAAGIERILGTEAFF,TGCAGTGCCGCCGGGATCGAACGGATTTTAGGGACTGAAGCTTTCTTT,TRBJ1-1,.,TRBV20-1,few
CASSHRGGLTYNEQFF,TGTGCCAGCAGCCACCGCGGGGGGCTTACCTACAATGAGCAGTTCTTC,TRBJ2-1,TRBD2,TRBV7-3,.
CASTPLASSTDTQYF,TGTGCCAGCACCCCCCTAGCGTCGTCCACAGATACGCAGTATTTT,TRBJ2-3,.,TRBV7-7,.
CASSETGSSTDTQYF,TGTGCCAGCAGCGAAACGGGTAGTAGCACAGATACGCAGTATTTT,TRBJ2-3,.,TRBV3-1,few
CASSSVRGAPSGFQYF,TGTGCCAGCAGCTCCGTCCGTGGAGCGCCCTCTGGATTTCAGTACTTC,TRBJ2-4,.,TRBV11-2,few
CSAEGTRLRRQQFF,TGCAGTGCCGAAGGAACACGATTAAGACGGCAGCAGTTCTTC,TRBJ2-1,.,TRBV20-1,few
CASSAGGSETQYF,TGTGCCAGCAGTGCCGGGGGTTCGGAGACCCAGTACTTC,TRBJ2-5,.,TRBV9,.
CASKAITGVGTNTEAFF,TGTGCCAGCAAAGCCATAACAGGGGTCGGCACGAACACTGAAGCTTTCTTT,TRBJ1-1,TRBD1,TRBV12-3/TRBV12-4,many
CASSLNTGVVPGELFF,TGTGCCAGCAGCCTCAACACAGGAGTCGTGCCCGGGGAGCTGTTTTTT,TRBJ2-2,.,TRBV3-1,few
CATTAGRTEAFF,TGTGCCACCACGGCGGGGCGGACTGAAGCTTTCTTT,TRBJ1-1,.,TRBV6-6,.
CASSKEQGSAFF,TGTGCCAGCAGCAAGGAACAGGGATCGGCTTTCTTT,TRBJ1-1,.,TRBV9,.
CSARVPRKADTQYF,TGCAGTGCAAGAGTACCCCGGAAGGCAGATACGCAGTATTTT,TRBJ2-3,.,TRBV20-1,many
CASSLDGALGSPLHF,TGTGCCAGCAGCTTAGACGGGGCGTTGGGTTCACCCCTCCACTTT,TRBJ1-6,.,TRBV7-2,.
CASSLDGGSFEKLFF,TGTGCCAGCAGCTTAGATGGCGGCTCCTTCGAAAAACTGTTTTTT,TRBJ1-4,.,TRBV7-9,many
CASSLGGGWSTDTQYF,TGTGCCAGCAGCTTAGGAGGGGGCTGGAGCACAGATACGCAGTATTTT,TRBJ2-3,.,TRBV5-4,few
CASSMGRMNTEAFF,TGTGCCAGCAGTATGGGACGGATGAACACTGAAGCTTTCTTT,TRBJ1-1,.,TRBV27,.
CASSDWDNTEAFF,TGTGCCAGCAGTGACTGGGACAACACTGAAGCTTTCTTT,TRBJ1-1,.,TRBV25-1,.
CSVGAEGTGKLFF,TGCAGCGTTGGGGCCGAAGGGACGGGAAAACTGTTTTTT,TRBJ1-4,.,TRBV29-1,many
CASSQDPVGWGEQFF,TGCGCCAGCAGCCAAGATCCCGTAGGGTGGGGTGAGCAGTTCTTC,TRBJ2-1,.,TRBV4-1,few
CASRMGVLYSPLHF,TGTGCCAGCAGGATGGGCGTCCTTTATTCACCCCTCCACTTT,TRBJ1-6,.,TRBV2,many
CASSQSIRSSGNTIYF,TGTGCCAGCTCCCAATCTATCAGAAGCTCTGGAAACACCATATATTTT,TRBJ1-3,.,TRBV18,.